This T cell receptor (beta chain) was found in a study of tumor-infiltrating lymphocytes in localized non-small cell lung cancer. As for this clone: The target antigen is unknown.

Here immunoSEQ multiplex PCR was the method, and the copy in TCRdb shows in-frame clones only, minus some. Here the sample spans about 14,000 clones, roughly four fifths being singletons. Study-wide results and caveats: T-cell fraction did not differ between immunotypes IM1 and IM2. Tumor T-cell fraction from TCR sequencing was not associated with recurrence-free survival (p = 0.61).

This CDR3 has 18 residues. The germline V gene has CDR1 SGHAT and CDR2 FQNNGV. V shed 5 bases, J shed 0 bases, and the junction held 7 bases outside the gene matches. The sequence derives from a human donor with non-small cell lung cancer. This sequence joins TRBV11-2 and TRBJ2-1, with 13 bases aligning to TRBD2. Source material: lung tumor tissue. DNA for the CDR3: TGTGCCAGCAGCCCCGGGACTAGCGGGGTCAGCTCCTACAATGAGCAGTTCTTC. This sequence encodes CASSPGTSGVSSYNEQFF.